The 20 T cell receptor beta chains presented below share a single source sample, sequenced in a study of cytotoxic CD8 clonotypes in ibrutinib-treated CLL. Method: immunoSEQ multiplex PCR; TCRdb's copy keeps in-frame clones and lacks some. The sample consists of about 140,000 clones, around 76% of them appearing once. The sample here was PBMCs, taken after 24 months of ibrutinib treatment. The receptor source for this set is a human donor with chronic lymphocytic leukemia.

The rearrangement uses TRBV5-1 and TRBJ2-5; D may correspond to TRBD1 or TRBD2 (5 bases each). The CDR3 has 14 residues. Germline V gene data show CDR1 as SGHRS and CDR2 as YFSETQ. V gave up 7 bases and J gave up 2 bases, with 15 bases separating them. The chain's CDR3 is CASRGGLGQETQYF. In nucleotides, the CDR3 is TGCGCCAGCCGTGGGGGTCTAGGGCAAGAGACCCAGTACTTC.

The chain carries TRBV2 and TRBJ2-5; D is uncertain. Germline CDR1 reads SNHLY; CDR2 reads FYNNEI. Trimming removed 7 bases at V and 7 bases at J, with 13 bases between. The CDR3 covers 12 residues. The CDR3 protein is CASTPEVGTQYF. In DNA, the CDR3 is TGTGCCAGCACCCCCGAGGTGGGGACCCAGTACTTC.

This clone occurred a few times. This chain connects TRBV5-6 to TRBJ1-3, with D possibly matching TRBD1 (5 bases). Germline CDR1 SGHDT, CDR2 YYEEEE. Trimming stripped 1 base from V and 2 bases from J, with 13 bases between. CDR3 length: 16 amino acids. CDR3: CASSLLGGPTGNTIYF. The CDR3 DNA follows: TGTGCCAGCAGCTTGTTGGGGGGACCAACTGGAAACACCATATATTTT.

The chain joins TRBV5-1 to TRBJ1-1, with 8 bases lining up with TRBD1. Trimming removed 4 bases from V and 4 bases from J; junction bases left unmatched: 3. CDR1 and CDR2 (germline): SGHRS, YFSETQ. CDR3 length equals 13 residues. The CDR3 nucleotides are TGCGCCAGCAGCACGGGACAGGTCACTGAAGCTTTCTTT. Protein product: CASSTGQVTEAFF. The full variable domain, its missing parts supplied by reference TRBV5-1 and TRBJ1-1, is KAGVTQTPRYLIKTRGQQVTLSCSPISGHRSVSWYQQTPGQGLQFLFEYFSETQRNKGNFPGRFSGRQFSNSRSEMNVSTLELGDSALYLCASSTGQVTEAFFGQGTRLTVV.

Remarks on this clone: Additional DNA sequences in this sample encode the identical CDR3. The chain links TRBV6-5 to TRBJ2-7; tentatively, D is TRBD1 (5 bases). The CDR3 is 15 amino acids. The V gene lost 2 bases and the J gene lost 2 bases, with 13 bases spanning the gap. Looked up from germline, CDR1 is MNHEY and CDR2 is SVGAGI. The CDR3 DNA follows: TGTGCCAGCAGTTACGCCCAGGGTGGTCCCTACGAGCAGTACTTC. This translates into CASSYAQGGPYEQYF.

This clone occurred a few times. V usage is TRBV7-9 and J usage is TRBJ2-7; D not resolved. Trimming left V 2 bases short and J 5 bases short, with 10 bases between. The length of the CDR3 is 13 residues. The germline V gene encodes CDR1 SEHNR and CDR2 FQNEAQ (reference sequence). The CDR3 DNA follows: TGTGCCAGCAGCTTAAGGTGGGCCGACGAGCAGTACTTC. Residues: CASSLRWADEQYF.

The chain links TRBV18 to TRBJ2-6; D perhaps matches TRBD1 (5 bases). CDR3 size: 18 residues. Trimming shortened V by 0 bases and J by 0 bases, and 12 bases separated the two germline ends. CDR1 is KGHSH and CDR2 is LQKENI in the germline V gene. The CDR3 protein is CASSPPYRTPSGANVLTF. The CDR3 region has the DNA TGTGCCAGCTCACCACCGTACAGGACCCCCTCTGGGGCCAACGTCCTGACTTTC.

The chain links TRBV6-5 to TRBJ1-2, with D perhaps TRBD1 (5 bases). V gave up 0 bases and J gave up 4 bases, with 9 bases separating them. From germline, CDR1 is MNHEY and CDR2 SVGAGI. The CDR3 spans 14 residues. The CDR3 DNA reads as TGTGCCAGCAGTTACTCGAGGGACGGCTATGGCTACACCTTC. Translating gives CASSYSRDGYGYTF.

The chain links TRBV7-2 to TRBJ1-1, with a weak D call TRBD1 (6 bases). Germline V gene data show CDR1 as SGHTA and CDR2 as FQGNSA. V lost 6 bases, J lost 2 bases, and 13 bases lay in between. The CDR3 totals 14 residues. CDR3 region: CASRWGPENTEAFF. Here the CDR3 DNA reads TGTGCCAGCAGGTGGGGGCCGGAAAACACTGAAGCTTTCTTT.

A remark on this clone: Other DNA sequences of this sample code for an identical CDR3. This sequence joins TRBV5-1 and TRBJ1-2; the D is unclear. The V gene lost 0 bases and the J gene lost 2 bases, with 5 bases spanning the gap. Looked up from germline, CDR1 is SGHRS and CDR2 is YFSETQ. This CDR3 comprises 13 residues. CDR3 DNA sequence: TGCGCCAGCAGCTTGGATAGAAACTATGGCTACACCTTC. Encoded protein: CASSLDRNYGYTF.

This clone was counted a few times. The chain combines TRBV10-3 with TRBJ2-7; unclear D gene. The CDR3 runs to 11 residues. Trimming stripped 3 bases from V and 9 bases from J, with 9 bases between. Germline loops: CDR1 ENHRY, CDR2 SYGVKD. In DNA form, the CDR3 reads TGTGCCATCAGTGATAATAGTGGGCAGTACTTC. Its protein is CAISDNSGQYF.

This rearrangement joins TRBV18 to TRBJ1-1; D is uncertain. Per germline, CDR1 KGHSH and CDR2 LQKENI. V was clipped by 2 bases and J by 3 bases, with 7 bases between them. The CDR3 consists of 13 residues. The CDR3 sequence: CASSPGPYTEAFF. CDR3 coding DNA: TGTGCCAGCTCACCAGGGCCCTACACTGAAGCTTTCTTT.

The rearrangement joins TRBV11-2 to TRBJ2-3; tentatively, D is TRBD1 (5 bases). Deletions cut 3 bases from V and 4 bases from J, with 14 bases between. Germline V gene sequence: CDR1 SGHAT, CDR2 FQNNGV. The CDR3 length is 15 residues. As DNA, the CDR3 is TGTGCCAGCAGCTTTAAGGGGTTACGCGCAGATACGCAGTATTTT. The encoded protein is CASSFKGLRADTQYF.

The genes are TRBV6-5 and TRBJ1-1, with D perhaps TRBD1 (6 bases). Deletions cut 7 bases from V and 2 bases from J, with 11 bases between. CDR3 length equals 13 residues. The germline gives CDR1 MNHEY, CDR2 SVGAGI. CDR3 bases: TGTGCCAGCAAATACAGGGCAAACACTGAAGCTTTCTTT. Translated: CASKYRANTEAFF.

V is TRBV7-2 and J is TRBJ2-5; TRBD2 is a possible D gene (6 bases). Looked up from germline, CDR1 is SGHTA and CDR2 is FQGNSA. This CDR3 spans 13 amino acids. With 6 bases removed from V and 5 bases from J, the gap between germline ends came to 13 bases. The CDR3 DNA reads TGTGCCAGCAGTCCGGAGGGCCGCGAGACCCAGTACTTC. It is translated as CASSPEGRETQYF.

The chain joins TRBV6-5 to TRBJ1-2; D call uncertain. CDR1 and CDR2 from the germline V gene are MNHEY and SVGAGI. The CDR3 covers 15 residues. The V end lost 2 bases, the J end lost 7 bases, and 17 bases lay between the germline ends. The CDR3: CASSYDYEQDRGYTF. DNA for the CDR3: TGTGCCAGCAGTTACGATTATGAGCAGGATCGTGGCTACACCTTC.

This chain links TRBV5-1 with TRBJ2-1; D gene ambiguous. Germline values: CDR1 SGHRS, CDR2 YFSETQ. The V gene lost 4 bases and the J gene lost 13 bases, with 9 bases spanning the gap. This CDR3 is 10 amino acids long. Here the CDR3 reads CASSPEPQFF. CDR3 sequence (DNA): TGCGCCAGCAGCCCGGAACCCCAGTTCTTC.

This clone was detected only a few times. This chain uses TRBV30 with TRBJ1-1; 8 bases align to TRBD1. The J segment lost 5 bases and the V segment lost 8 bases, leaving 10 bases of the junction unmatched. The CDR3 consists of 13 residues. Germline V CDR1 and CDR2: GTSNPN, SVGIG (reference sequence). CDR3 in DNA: TGTGCCCGCCGGAGACAGGGGAGAACTGAAGCTTTCTTT. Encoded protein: CARRRQGRTEAFF.

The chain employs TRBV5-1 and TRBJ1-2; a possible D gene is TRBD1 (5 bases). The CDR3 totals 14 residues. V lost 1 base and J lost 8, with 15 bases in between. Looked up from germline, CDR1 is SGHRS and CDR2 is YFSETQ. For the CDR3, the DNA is TGCGCCAGCAGCTTGAGGGGCAGGGCGGGAGGCTACACCTTC. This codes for CASSLRGRAGGYTF.

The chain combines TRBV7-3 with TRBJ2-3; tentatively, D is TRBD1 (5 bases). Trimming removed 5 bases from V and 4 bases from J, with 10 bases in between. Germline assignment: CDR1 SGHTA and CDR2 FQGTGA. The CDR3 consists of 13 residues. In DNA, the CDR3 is TGTGCCAGCAGCCCCTGGGGCGCAGATACGCAGTATTTT. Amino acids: CASSPWGADTQYF.